This T cell receptor beta chain was obtained from a study of response to subunit inactivated influenza vaccine. TCRdb re-called the RT-PCR reads through MiXCR, storing one row per CDR3 protein. This sample has more than 600,000 distinct CDR3 sequences, with about 18% found just once. Germline CDR1 is SGHRS and CDR2 is YFSETQ. Germline trimming cut 4 bases from V and 2 bases from J; bases unmatched to any gene: 2. CDR3 length equals 15 residues. A few counts support this clonotype. The rearrangement links TRBV5-1 to TRBJ2-6; TRBD1 agrees at 8 bases. This specimen was PBMCs from blood, taken approximately 5 days after vaccination. This clonotype was obtained from a man aged 45-60 years who received an inactivated influenza vaccine. The CDR3 nucleotides are TGCGCCAGCAGCAAGGACAGGGCTGGGGCCAACGTCCTGACTTTC. This codes for CASSKDRAGANVLTF.